This paragraph reports one TCR beta chain. What it binds is not known. TCRdb reprocessed the 5' RACE reads and keeps a single row for each CDR3 protein, giving no DNA. The sample holds over 250,000 distinct CDR3 sequences. The entry originates in a study of T cells expressing NK-cell markers. Study-wide background: Researchers got TCR beta repertoires out of sorted CD3+CD56+NKG2C+, CD3+CD56+NKG2C- and CD3+CD56-NKG2C+ T cells. The study sequenced eight donors, seven HCMV-seropositive and one seronegative.

The germline gives CDR1 SQVTM, CDR2 ANQGSEA. The CDR3 covers 16 residues. Study results and caveats: Among CD8+ T cells from several donors, dominant NKG2C+ clonotypes accounted for about 1.0-7.0%. Clarity on HCMV specificity was lacking for the expanded NKG2C+ T cell clones.

Sequenced: blood T cells: a sorted CD56 or NKG2C T cell subset, CD4+ or CD8+ T cells, or bulk PBMC T cells (not recorded which). This TCR derives from a woman aged 18-70 years in good health. The chain has TRBV29-1 and TRBJ2-5; TCRdb's assignment of TRBD1 cannot be checked, as there is no DNA. The CDR3 loop is CSVKDPGQADQETQYF.